This TCR beta chain is drawn from a study of blood T cell repertoires in COVID-19. Overall study context: Italy, Spain and the United States were the sources of the convalescent and acute COVID-19 samples.

Original analysis: By means of reference gene primer amplification, nucleated cell counts were estimated. Sequencing was performed with immunoSEQ multiplex PCR; in TCRdb, only in-frame clones are kept and a portion is missing. V, J and clone size reflect that table, while D and trimming were determined from the DNA. This repertoire shows 250,000 to 350,000 clones, over 75% found once; its top ten account for roughly 0.87%. The CDR3 is 16 residues long. CDR1 is MDHEN and CDR2 is SYDVKM in the germline V gene. V was clipped by 5 bases and J by 3 bases, with 20 bases between them. Material for sequencing was peripheral blood. This receptor was taken from a human donor with COVID-19, enrolled during active disease. The donor label of this sample is uncertain. The rearrangement links TRBV28 to TRBJ2-7; D may be TRBD1 (6 bases). The CDR3 nucleotides read TGTGCCAGCAGTCCGACCGGGACACCGCCTTTCTACGAGCAGTACTTC. Amino acid sequence: CASSPTGTPPFYEQYF.